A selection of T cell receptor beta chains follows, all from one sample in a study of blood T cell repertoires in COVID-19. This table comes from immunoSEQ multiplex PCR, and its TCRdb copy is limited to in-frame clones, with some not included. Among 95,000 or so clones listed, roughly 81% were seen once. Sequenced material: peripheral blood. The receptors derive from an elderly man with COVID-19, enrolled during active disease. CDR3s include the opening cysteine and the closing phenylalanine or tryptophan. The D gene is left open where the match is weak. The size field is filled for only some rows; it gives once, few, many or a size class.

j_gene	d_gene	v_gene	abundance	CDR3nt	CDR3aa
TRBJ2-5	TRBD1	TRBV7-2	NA	TGTGCCAGCAGCAACCGACAGGGCCAAGAGACCCAGTACTTC	CASSNRQGQETQYF
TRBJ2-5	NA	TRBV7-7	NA	TGTGCTAGCAGCTCCTCAAGCCTAGGAGAGACCCAGTACTTC	CASSSSSLGETQYF
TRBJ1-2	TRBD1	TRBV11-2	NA	TGTGCCAGCAGCTCAGTAAGGACAGGGAGAAACTATGGCTACACCTTC	CASSSVRTGRNYGYTF
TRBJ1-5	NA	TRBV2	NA	TGTGCCAGCAGTGGCCCGACGGTCCGGGGGGGCAATCAGCCCCAGCATTTT	CASSGPTVRGGNQPQHF
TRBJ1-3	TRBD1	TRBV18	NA	TGTGCCAGCTCACCCACCGGGACAGGGGTCCCTGGAAACACCATATATTTT	CASSPTGTGVPGNTIYF
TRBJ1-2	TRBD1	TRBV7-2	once	TGTGCCAGCAGCCCTGACGAGGGACAGGGCAACTATGGCTACACCTTC	CASSPDEGQGNYGYTF
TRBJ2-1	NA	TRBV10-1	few	TGCGCCAGCAGTGAGTCCGCCTACAATGAGCAGTTCTTC	CASSESAYNEQFF
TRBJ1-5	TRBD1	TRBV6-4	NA	TGTGCCAGCAGCCCCAACAGGGGCCAGCCCCAGCATTTT	CASSPNRGQPQHF
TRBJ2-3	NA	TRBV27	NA	TGTGCCAGCAGTTTATACCCGGGTTCCAATTTTCCGCAGTATTTT	CASSLYPGSNFPQYF
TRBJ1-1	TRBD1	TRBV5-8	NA	TGTGCCAGCAGTCACAGGGGGCGAACTGAAGCTTTCTTT	CASSHRGRTEAFF
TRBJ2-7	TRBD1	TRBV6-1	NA	TGTGCCAGCAGTGACCGACAGGGGGGAAGCGAGCAGTACTTC	CASSDRQGGSEQYF
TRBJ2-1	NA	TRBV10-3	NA	TGTGCCATCTCTAAGAGCAATGAGCAGTTCTTC	CAISKSNEQFF